What follows describes a single T cell receptor (beta chain). This entry comes from a study of T cell changes during pregnancy in multiple sclerosis. Repertoires were generated with immunoSEQ multiplex PCR, while TCRdb's copy carries only in-frame clones and drops some. The profile shows roughly 39,000 clones, 90% of them singletons. The CDR3 has 14 amino acids. The ends lost 4 bases at V and 7 bases at J; junction bases unmatched: 8. Per the germline V gene, CDR1 is LNHDA and CDR2 is SQIVND (reference sequence). The sequence was obtained from a female donor in good health, enrolled as a control in a pregnancy study. Sequenced here: CD4+ T cells from peripheral blood mononuclear cells, sampled in the first trimester of pregnancy. The chain joins TRBV19 to TRBJ2-5; TRBD1 matches 8 bases. The CDR3 nucleotides are TGTGCCAGTAGTACAGGGGGCGGCTCGGCGACCCAGTACTTC. Translation gives CASSTGGGSATQYF. Drawing the rest from reference TRBV19 and TRBJ2-5, the complete variable domain is DGGITQSPKYLFRKEGQNVTLSCEQNLNHDAMYWYRQDPGQGLRLIYYSQIVNDFQKGDIAEGYSVSREKKESFPLTVTSAQKNPTAFYLCASSTGGGSATQYFGPGTRLLVL.